Following are 14 T cell receptor beta chains from one sample sequenced in a study of cytomegalovirus exposure and HLA in healthy donors. The primer mix had 60 Vbeta and 13 Jbeta primers. Method: immunoSEQ multiplex PCR; TCRdb's copy keeps in-frame clones and lacks some. The sample lists 150,000 or so clones, over 70% occurring once. Sequencing was done on a sample of PBMCs. The receptors were gathered from a man aged 25 to 40 in good health and CMV-seropositive.

The rearrangement joins TRBV7-8 to TRBJ2-3, with 8 bases fitting TRBD1. Germline-derived CDR1 and CDR2 are SGHVS and FQNEAQ. The CDR3 totals 16 residues. The V and J ends lost 5 bases and 2 bases, in that order; junction bases with no gene match: 9. The CDR3 spells CASSPRTGFNTDTQYF. The CDR3 bases are TGTGCCAGCAGCCCCCGGACAGGGTTTAACACAGATACGCAGTATTTT. The whole variable domain, filled in from reference TRBV7-8 and TRBJ2-3, reads GAGVSQSPRYKVAKRGQDVALRCDPISGHVSLFWYQQALGQGPEFLTYFQNEAQLDKSGLPSDRFFAERPEGSVSTLKIQRTQQEDSAVYLCASSPRTGFNTDTQYFGPGTRLTVL.

This chain links TRBV7-8 with TRBJ1-5; TRBD1 matches 9 bases. The CDR3 loop spans 13 amino acids. The V and J ends lost 5 bases and 6 bases, in that order; junction bases with no gene match: 2. Per germline, CDR1 SGHVS and CDR2 FQNEAQ. CDR3 in DNA: TGTGCCAGCAGCCTGGACAGGGGTCAGCCCCAGCATTTT. It yields the protein CASSLDRGQPQHF.

The rearrangement uses TRBV5-4 and TRBJ2-1; D might be TRBD2 (6 bases). The CDR3 covers 15 residues. V was trimmed by 0 bases and J by 3 bases, leaving 10 bases between them. Germline V gene data show CDR1 as SGHNT and CDR2 as YYREEE (reference sequence). The CDR3 sequence: CASSLALAVYNEQFF. The CDR3 DNA is TGTGCCAGCAGCTTGGCCTTAGCGGTCTACAATGAGCAGTTCTTC.

The chain carries TRBV27 and TRBJ1-1; D is perhaps TRBD1 (5 bases). Germline V gene lookup returns CDR1 MNHEY and CDR2 SMNVEV (reference sequence). The CDR3 spans 15 residues. The V gene lost 2 bases and the J gene lost 4 bases, with 14 bases spanning the gap. CDR3 DNA sequence: TGTGCCAGCAGTTTAGGTCTAGGGGAAGGCACTGAAGCTTTCTTT. Its translation is CASSLGLGEGTEAFF.

This clone was observed a few times. Additional DNA sequences in this sample encode the identical CDR3. The rearrangement joins TRBV5-6 to TRBJ1-1; perhaps TRBD1 as D (5 bases). Trimming stripped 2 bases from V and 5 bases from J, with 7 bases between. The CDR3 extends over 12 amino acids. The germline gives CDR1 SGHDT, CDR2 YYEEEE. The DNA of the CDR3 is TGTGCCAGCAGCTTACGGGGGACTGAAGCTTTCTTT. This translates into CASSLRGTEAFF.

The V gene is TRBV5-1, the J gene TRBJ1-1; 8 bases map to TRBD1. The length of the CDR3 is 14 residues. Trimming at V came to 5 bases and at J to 3 bases, leaving 6 bases not matched to a gene. Germline values: CDR1 SGHRS, CDR2 YFSETQ. CDR3: CASSMDRDDTEAFF. The DNA of the CDR3 is TGCGCCAGCAGTATGGACAGGGACGACACTGAAGCTTTCTTT.

This rearrangement joins TRBV7-2 to TRBJ2-1; D is perhaps TRBD1 (5 bases). The CDR3 is 15 amino acids. Trimming stripped 1 base from V and 8 bases from J, with 15 bases between. Germline values: CDR1 SGHTA, CDR2 FQGNSA. The chain's CDR3 is CASSLVGRQGDEQFF. In DNA form, the CDR3 reads TGTGCCAGCAGCTTAGTGGGCCGGCAGGGCGATGAGCAGTTCTTC.

The rearrangement links TRBV27 to TRBJ2-7; D is ambiguous. CDR3 length: 17 amino acids. CDR1 MNHEY and CDR2 SMNVEV come from the germline V gene (reference sequence). The V end lost 2 bases, the J end lost 7 bases, and 24 bases lay between the germline ends. The CDR3 sequence: CASSLPPPLSYEWEQYF. The CDR3 region has the DNA TGTGCCAGCAGTTTACCACCCCCACTATCCTACGAATGGGAGCAGTACTTC.

This rearrangement joins TRBV6-1 to TRBJ2-3; TRBD1 matches at 8 bases. CDR1 is MNHNS and CDR2 is SASEGT in the germline V gene. J lost 1 base, V lost 3 bases, and 3 bases had no gene match. The CDR3 runs 15 residues. The DNA for the CDR3 is TGTGCCAGCAGTGATATGGACAGGGGCACAGATACGCAGTATTTT. It yields the protein CASSDMDRGTDTQYF.

The rearrangement joins TRBV27 to TRBJ2-7, with D perhaps TRBD2 (5 bases). Germline CDR1 reads MNHEY; CDR2 reads SMNVEV (reference sequence). V was shortened by 0 bases and J by 2 bases, with 8 bases between the two germline ends. This CDR3 has 14 residues. The CDR3 here is CASSLSRDTYEQYF. CDR3 sequence (DNA): TGTGCCAGCAGTTTATCGAGGGATACCTACGAGCAGTACTTC.

This clone was counted a single time. The chain carries TRBV25-1 and TRBJ2-3; D is undetermined. CDR1 MGHDK and CDR2 SYGVNS come from the germline V gene. The CDR3 consists of 13 residues. V was clipped by 3 bases and J by 1 base, with 5 bases between them. In DNA form, the CDR3 reads TGTGCCAGCAGTGAGTCGGGCACAGATACGCAGTATTTT. This translates into CASSESGTDTQYF.

The J gene is TRBJ1-2, the V gene TRBV5-1, with a possible D match to TRBD1 (5 bases). Germline V gene data show CDR1 as SGHRS and CDR2 as YFSETQ. V was shortened by 3 bases and J by 7 bases, with 13 bases between the two germline ends. This CDR3 region has 13 residues. The CDR3 is CASSSVGARGYTF. CDR3 DNA sequence: TGCGCCAGCAGCTCAGTTGGGGCCCGTGGCTACACCTTC.

This clone occurred a few times. V is TRBV29-1 and J is TRBJ2-5; 11 nucleotides match TRBD2. Trimming cost V 7 bases and J 5 bases; bases outside gene matches: 6. CDR3 length equals 13 residues. The germline V gene has CDR1 SQVTM and CDR2 ANQGSEA. CDR3 region: CSGQTSGTETQYF. DNA for the CDR3: TGCAGCGGTCAGACTAGCGGGACTGAGACCCAGTACTTC.

The chain employs TRBV6-1 and TRBJ1-1; a possible D gene is TRBD1 (5 bases). With 1 base removed from V and 1 base from J, the gap between germline ends came to 13 bases. The CDR3 loop spans 16 amino acids. CDR1 is MNHNS and CDR2 is SASEGT in the germline V gene. Here the CDR3 DNA reads TGTGCCAGCAGTGAAGGAGTTGGGAGGGGGAACACTGAAGCTTTCTTT. Its translation is CASSEGVGRGNTEAFF.